This T cell receptor (beta chain) came from a study of shared clonotypes between healthy human individuals. The method was immunoSEQ multiplex PCR; TCRdb's version includes in-frame clones alone and lacks a portion of them. Of some 580,000 clones in the sample, roughly 98% were seen once. Comment on this clone: Antigen unknown.

Only CD45RO-negative cells positively selected for CCR7 counted as naive CD8 cells, so terminally differentiated effector memory CD45RA+ cells were excluded. General study points: Of the naive CD4 clonotypes, about 5% were shared across a few donors.

CDR1 is PRHDT and CDR2 is FYEKMQ in the germline V gene (reference sequence). Trimming cost V 5 bases and J 0 bases, with 8 bases left between them. The CDR3 extends over 13 amino acids. The source of this sequence is a man younger than 45 in good health. The sample comprised naive CD8+ T cells sorted from blood. This chain joins TRBV13 and TRBJ2-7; D remains unclear. CDR3 nucleotide sequence: TGTGCCAGCAGCCGGACCTCCTCCTACGAGCAGTACTTC. Translation gives CASSRTSSYEQYF.